The entry below describes one TCR beta chain. Its antigen is undetermined. This specimen comes from a study of a mutant IDH1 vaccine in newly diagnosed glioma. For the study at large: The vaccination schedule gave patients eight doses in weeks 1, 3, 5, 7, 11, 15, 19 and 23.

The method was immunoSEQ multiplex PCR; TCRdb's version includes in-frame clones alone and lacks a portion of them. The repertoire holds 37,000 or so clones, with about four fifths as singletons. Germline V CDR1 and CDR2: MDHEN, SYDVKM. The CDR3 is 15 residues long. The ends were cut back, 6 bases at V and 0 bases at J, with 15 bases in the middle. Time point meaning: week 5, during vaccination. Vaccination used 300 ug of mutant IDH1 20-mer peptide per dose, with topical imiquimod. This receptor was taken from a young man with glioma. This material consisted of PBMCs, taken from a glioma patient whose treatment included an IDH1 peptide vaccine. The chain employs TRBV28 and TRBJ2-7; TRBD2 is a possible D gene (6 bases). CDR3 amino acids: CASSQGTGDSYEQYF. The CDR3 nucleotides read TGTGCCAGCAGCCAGGGTACGGGGGACTCCTACGAGCAGTACTTC.